This T cell receptor (beta chain) was retrieved from a study of beta chain features in type 1 diabetes. Study-wide results and limits: A moderate, significant TCRB CDR3 shortening appeared in type 1 diabetes across four CD4+ subsets.

This CDR3 spans 13 amino acids. Per the germline V gene, CDR1 is SNHLY and CDR2 is FYNNEI. V lost 3 bases, J lost 5 bases, and 2 bases stayed unmatched. Expressed TCRB transcripts were sequenced after all isolated RNA was converted to cDNA. Libraries were prepared by immunoSEQ multiplex PCR; TCRdb keeps only in-frame clonotypes and omits some of them. This table holds 140,000 or so clones, about 13% found once. As concerns this clone: What it recognizes is unknown.

The rearrangement links TRBV2 to TRBJ2-5, with TRBD1 matching over 8 bases. Sequenced: central memory CD4+ T cells from blood. The sequence was collected from a young man with type 1 diabetes. This CDR3 reads CASSETGVETQYF. The CDR3 coding sequence is TGTGCCAGCAGTGAGACAGGGGTTGAGACCCAGTACTTC.